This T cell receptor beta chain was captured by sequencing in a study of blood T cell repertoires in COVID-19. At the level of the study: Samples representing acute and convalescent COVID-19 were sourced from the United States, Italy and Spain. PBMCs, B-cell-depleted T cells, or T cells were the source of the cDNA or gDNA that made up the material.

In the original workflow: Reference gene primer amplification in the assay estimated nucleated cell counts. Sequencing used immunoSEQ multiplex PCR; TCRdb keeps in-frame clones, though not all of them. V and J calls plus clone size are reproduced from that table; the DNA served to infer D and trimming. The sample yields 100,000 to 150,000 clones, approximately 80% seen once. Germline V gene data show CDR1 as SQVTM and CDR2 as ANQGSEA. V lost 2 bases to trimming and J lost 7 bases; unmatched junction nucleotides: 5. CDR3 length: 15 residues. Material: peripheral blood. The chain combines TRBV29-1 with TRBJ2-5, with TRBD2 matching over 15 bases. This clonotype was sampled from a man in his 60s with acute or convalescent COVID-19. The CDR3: CSVETWTSGRGTQYF. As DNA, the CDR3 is TGCAGCGTTGAAACCTGGACTAGCGGGAGGGGGACCCAGTACTTC. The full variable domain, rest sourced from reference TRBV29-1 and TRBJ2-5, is SAVISQKPSRDICQRGTSLTIQCQVDSQVTMMFWYRQQPGQSLTLIATANQGSEATYESGFVIDKFPISRPNLTFSTLTVSNMSPEDSSIYLCSVETWTSGRGTQYFGPGTRLLVL.